The clone carrying this TCR beta chain was observed at least ten times. The germline V and J ends were trimmed by 0 bases and 2 bases, with 15 bases remaining between them. Looked up from germline, CDR1 is SGHRS and CDR2 is YFSETQ. The CDR3 loop spans 16 amino acids. This record belongs to a study of T-cell reconstitution after alpha-beta-depleted transplantation in children. The TCRbeta library was prepared with unique molecular identifiers. TCRdb reprocessed the PCR reads with MiXCR, giving one entry per CDR3 protein. The sample lists around 250,000 distinct CDR3 sequences, about 10% seen once, with about a tenth in the top ten.

This specimen consisted of PBMCs from the stem cell graft donor, obtained from the stem cell graft. The chain uses TRBV5-1 and TRBJ2-7; D possibly corresponds to TRBD1 (6 bases). The source of this sequence is a human donor who donated a stem cell graft to a child with SCID. The CDR3 loop is CASSLEAGTPPYEQYF. CDR3 nucleotides: TGCGCCAGCAGCTTGGAAGCAGGGACACCCCCCTACGAGCAGTACTTC.